This section outlines one T cell receptor beta chain sequence together with its context. Its antigen is not identified. This sample was taken from a study of cytomegalovirus exposure and HLA in healthy donors. The CDR3 extends over 14 amino acids. V was clipped by 0 bases and J by 4 bases, with 10 bases between them. CDR1 and CDR2 (germline): SGHNT, YYREEE (reference sequence). General study results and limits: Segments of the TCR beta V type were, in most cases, productive about 87% or about 30% of the time in an earlier analysis.

The primer mix had 60 Vbeta and 13 Jbeta primers. Using immunoSEQ multiplex PCR, the repertoire was profiled, and TCRdb retains in-frame clones only, with some absent. The table has some 220,000 clones, 77% seen once. The sample consisted of PBMCs. The chain links TRBV5-4 to TRBJ1-2, with D perhaps matching TRBD1 (5 bases). The TCR was taken from a woman aged 60-75 years in good health and CMV-seropositive. The CDR3 here is CASSLARDSYGYTF. Here the CDR3 DNA reads TGTGCCAGCAGCTTGGCCAGGGACTCCTATGGCTACACCTTC.